The 16 T cell receptor beta chains presented below share a single source sample, sequenced in a study of T cells in Graves' hyperthyroidism and ophthalmopathy. Researchers amplified the TCR beta CDR3 regions from RNA transcripts. In the first-round RT-PCR of the TCR CDR3, the HTBI primer set was used. TCRdb recomputed calls from the multiplex PCR reads with MiXCR, one row per CDR3 protein. The sample includes 250,000 or so distinct CDR3 sequences, 13% to 15% of them seen just once. Sequencing was carried out using blood. The receptors were sampled from a woman between 45 and 60 years old with Graves' hyperthyroidism that later progressed to Graves' ophthalmopathy.

This clonotype was counted between two and nine times. The rearrangement links TRBV7-8 to TRBJ2-7; 7 bases match TRBD1. Losses at the gene ends were 5 bases for V and 5 bases for J; bases not matched to a gene: 9. The CDR3 has 14 amino acids. CDR1 is SGHVS, CDR2 FQNEAQ, per germline. CDR3 amino acids: CASSQNGQVDEQYF. The DNA of the CDR3 is TGTGCCAGCAGCCAGAATGGACAGGTCGACGAGCAGTACTTC.

This clonotype has ten or more counts. The chain is built from TRBV27 and TRBJ1-2; no clear D gene. Trimming took off 3 bases at V and 2 bases at J, with 13 bases between the two ends. The germline CDR1 and CDR2 sequences are MNHEY and SMNVEV (reference sequence). CDR3 size: 15 residues. Here the CDR3 DNA reads TGTGCCAGCAGTTTTCGGGCGGGGAGAAACTATGGCTACACCTTC. It translates to CASSFRAGRNYGYTF.

This clonotype was observed at least ten times. The chain carries TRBV18 and TRBJ2-1; 9 nucleotides match TRBD1. Germline lookup yields CDR1 KGHSH and CDR2 LQKENI. The V and J ends lost 3 bases and 7 bases, in that order; junction bases with no gene match: 7. The CDR3 is 15 residues long. In DNA form, the CDR3 reads TGTGCCAGCTCACCGGGGGACAGGGTGTCGAATGAGCAGTTCTTC. Its protein is CASSPGDRVSNEQFF.

Many counts were recorded for this clonotype. V is TRBV28 and J is TRBJ2-5, with D tentatively TRBD1 (5 bases). Trimming shortened V by 8 bases and J by 1 base, and 11 bases separated the two germline ends. CDR3 length: 13 residues. The V gene's germline CDR1 is MDHEN and CDR2 SYDVKM. CDR3 region: CASLHGAQETQYF. The CDR3 DNA reads TGTGCCAGCTTACATGGGGCCCAAGAGACCCAGTACTTC. Combining the CDR3 with reference TRBV28 and TRBJ2-5 gives the whole variable domain DVKVTQSSRYLVKRTGEKVFLECVQDMDHENMFWYRQDPGLGLRLIYFSYDVKMKEKGDIPEGYSVSREKKERFSLILESASTNQTSMYLCASLHGAQETQYFGPGTRLLVL.

Ten or more counts support this clonotype. J is TRBJ2-7 and V is TRBV3-1; no definite D call. The V and J ends lost 0 bases and 1 base respectively, with 10 bases between them. Germline V CDR1 and CDR2: LGHDT, YNNKEL (reference sequence). The CDR3 is 15 residues long. Here the CDR3 reads CASSQDGVKSYEQYF. In DNA, the CDR3 is TGTGCCAGCAGCCAAGATGGGGTGAAGTCCTACGAGCAGTACTTC.

About this clonotype: A much larger clone differs from this one at a single base, so this may be a read error. The chain joins TRBV27 to TRBJ1-1; TRBD1 matches at 9 bases. The CDR3 contains 16 residues. Germline CDR1 MNHEY, CDR2 SMNVEV (reference sequence). V shed 3 bases, J shed 3 bases, and the junction held 8 bases outside the gene matches. CDR3 residues: CASSLGTGFRDTEAFF. Written as DNA, the CDR3 is TGTGCCAGCAGTTTGGGGACAGGGTTTCGAGACACTGAAGCTTTCTTT.

The chain couples TRBV6-1 to TRBJ1-4; D is unclear. CDR1 MNHNS and CDR2 SASEGT come from the germline V gene. The CDR3 extends over 12 amino acids. Trimming took 6 bases from V and 10 from J, leaving 12 bases between them. CDR3 sequence: CASSSPKGKLFF. In nucleotides, the CDR3 is TGTGCCAGCAGCTCACCCAAGGGAAAACTGTTTTTT.

The rearrangement uses TRBV7-9 and TRBJ1-6, with 8 bases fitting TRBD1. The trim removed 7 bases at V and 7 bases at J, leaving 6 bases unmatched. The length of the CDR3 is 14 residues. Germline V CDR1 and CDR2: SEHNR, FQNEAQ (reference sequence). The CDR3 DNA sequence: TGTGCCAGCATCGACAGGGGAGGAAATTCACCCCTCCACTTT. It yields the protein CASIDRGGNSPLHF.

This clonotype was observed at least ten times. V usage is TRBV20-1 and J usage is TRBJ2-5; TRBD2 agrees at 11 bases. This CDR3 has 17 amino acids. The V gene end was trimmed by 5 bases and the J gene end by 5 bases; junction bases not matched to a gene: 16. CDR1 is DFQATT and CDR2 is SNEGSKA in the germline V gene (reference sequence). CDR3 in amino acids: CSALRLAGSLPMETQYF. In DNA, the CDR3 is TGCAGTGCTTTAAGACTAGCGGGAAGCCTTCCAATGGAGACCCAGTACTTC.

This clonotype was observed a handful of times. This CDR3 reads CASSLAGFGTALNQPQHF. CDR3 DNA sequence: TGTGCCAGCAGCTTAGCGGGTTTCGGGACAGCTCTTAATCAGCCCCAGCATTTT. V usage is TRBV7-9 and J usage is TRBJ1-5, with 7 bases identical to TRBD1. This CDR3 comprises 18 residues. V shed 0 bases and J 4 bases; nucleotides not matched to a gene: 12. Per germline, CDR1 SEHNR and CDR2 FQNEAQ (reference sequence).

This clonotype was counted at least ten times. The V gene is TRBV28, the J gene TRBJ2-7; perhaps TRBD2 as D (5 bases). Germline V gene sequence: CDR1 MDHEN, CDR2 SYDVKM. V lost 5 bases, J lost 3 bases, and 11 bases lay in between. The CDR3 contains 13 residues. The CDR3 region has the DNA TGTGCCAGCAGTGAGACTACCTTCTACGAGCAGTACTTC. Its translation: CASSETTFYEQYF.

This clonotype was recorded at least ten times. CDR3 nucleotide sequence: TGTGCCAGCAGTACCCTGGACAATAGCAATCAGCCCCAGCATTTT. This sequence encodes CASSTLDNSNQPQHF. V usage is TRBV28 and J usage is TRBJ1-5; tentatively, D is TRBD1 (5 bases). The CDR3 extends over 15 amino acids. In germline, CDR1 is MDHEN, CDR2 SYDVKM. The ends were cut back, 5 bases at V and 0 bases at J, with 11 bases in the middle.

This clonotype was counted at least ten times. This chain uses TRBV28 with TRBJ1-1; D perhaps matches TRBD1 (5 bases). Germline V CDR1 and CDR2: MDHEN, SYDVKM. CDR3 size: 14 residues. Trimming cost V 2 bases and J 4 bases, with 11 bases left between them. In DNA form, the CDR3 reads TGTGCCAGCAGTTTAGGGAGGGGAGGCACTGAAGCTTTCTTT. It translates to CASSLGRGGTEAFF.

The V and J genes are TRBV7-9 and TRBJ1-2; 7 bases align to TRBD1. The CDR3 spans 14 residues. After removal of 9 bases from V and 4 bases from J, the junction contained 11 bases not matched to a gene. Germline V gives CDR1 SEHNR, CDR2 FQNEAQ (reference sequence). The CDR3 loop reads CASTPSGTAYGYTF. The DNA for the CDR3 is TGTGCCAGTACACCTTCCGGGACAGCCTATGGCTACACCTTC.

This clonotype was recorded at least ten times. CDR3 in DNA: TGCGCCAGCAGCTTGGGGGGGGATGGCTACACCTTC. It specifies CASSLGGDGYTF. The rearrangement uses TRBV5-1 and TRBJ1-2; TRBD1 might be the D (5 bases). This CDR3 comprises 12 residues. The V end was cut by 0 bases, the J end by 6 bases, with 6 bases between. Germline CDR1 and CDR2: SGHRS and YFSETQ.

This sequence joins TRBV5-6 and TRBJ2-3; TRBD2 matches 11 bases. J gave up 3 bases and V 0 bases, and 6 bases lay outside the gene matches. Germline V gene sequence: CDR1 SGHDT, CDR2 YYEEEE. The CDR3 extends over 17 amino acids. DNA of the CDR3: TGTGCCAGCAGCTTGGTCACTAGCGGGAGTATGACAGATACGCAGTATTTT. It specifies CASSLVTSGSMTDTQYF.